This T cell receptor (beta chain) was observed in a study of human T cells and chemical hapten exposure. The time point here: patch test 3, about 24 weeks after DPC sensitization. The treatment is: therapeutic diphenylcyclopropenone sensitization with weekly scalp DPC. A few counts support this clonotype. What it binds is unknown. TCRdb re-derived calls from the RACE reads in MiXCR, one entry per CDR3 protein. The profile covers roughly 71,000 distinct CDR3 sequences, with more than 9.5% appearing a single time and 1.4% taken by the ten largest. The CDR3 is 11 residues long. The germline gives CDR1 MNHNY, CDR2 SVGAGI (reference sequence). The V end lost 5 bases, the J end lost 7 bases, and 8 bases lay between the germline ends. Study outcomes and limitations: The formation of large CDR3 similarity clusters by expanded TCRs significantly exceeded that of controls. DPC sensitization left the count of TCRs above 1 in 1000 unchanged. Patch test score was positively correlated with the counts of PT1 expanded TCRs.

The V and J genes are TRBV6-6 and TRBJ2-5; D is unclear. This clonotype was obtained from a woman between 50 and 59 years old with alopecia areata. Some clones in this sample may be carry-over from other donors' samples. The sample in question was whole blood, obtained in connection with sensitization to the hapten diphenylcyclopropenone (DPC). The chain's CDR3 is CASSINPTQYF. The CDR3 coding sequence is TGTGCCAGCAGTATAAACCCGACCCAGTACTTC.